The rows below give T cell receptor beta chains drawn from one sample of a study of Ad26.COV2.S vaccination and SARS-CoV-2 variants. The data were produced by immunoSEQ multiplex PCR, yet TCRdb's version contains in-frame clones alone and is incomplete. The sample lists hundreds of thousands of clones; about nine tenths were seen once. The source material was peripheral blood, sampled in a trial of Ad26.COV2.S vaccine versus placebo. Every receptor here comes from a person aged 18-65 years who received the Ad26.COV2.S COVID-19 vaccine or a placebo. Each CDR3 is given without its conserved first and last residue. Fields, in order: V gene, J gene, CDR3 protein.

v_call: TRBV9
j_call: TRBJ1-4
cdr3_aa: ASSSDRGNEKLF

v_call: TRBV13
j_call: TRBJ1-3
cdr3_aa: ASSREVGNTIY

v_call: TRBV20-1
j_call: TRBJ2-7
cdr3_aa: SASKGLYTYEQY

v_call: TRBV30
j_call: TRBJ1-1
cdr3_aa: AWSMENTEAF

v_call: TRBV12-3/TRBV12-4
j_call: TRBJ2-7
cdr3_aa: ASSLGYEQY

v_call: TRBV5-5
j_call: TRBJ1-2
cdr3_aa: ASSRQGDYGYT

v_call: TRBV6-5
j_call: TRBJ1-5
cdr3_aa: ASVARVGQPQH

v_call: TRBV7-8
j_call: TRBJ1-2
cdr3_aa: ASSLDRGRMKDGYT

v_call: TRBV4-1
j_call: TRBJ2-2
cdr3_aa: ASSQVTGTVNTGELF

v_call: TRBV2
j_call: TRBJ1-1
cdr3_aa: ASSPGVRRTEAF

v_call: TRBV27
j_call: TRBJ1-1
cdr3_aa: ASSLRWNTEAF

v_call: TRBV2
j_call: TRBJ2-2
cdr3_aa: ASSVRQGDGELF

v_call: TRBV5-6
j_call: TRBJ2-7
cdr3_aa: ASSLGTGSSYEQY

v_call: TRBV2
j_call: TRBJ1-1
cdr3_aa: ASKNMNTEAF

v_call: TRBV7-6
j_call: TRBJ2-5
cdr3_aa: ASSLWSRAGGIPETQY

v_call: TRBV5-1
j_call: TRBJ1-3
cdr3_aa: ASSPLEGRSGNTIY

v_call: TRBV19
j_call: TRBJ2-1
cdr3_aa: ASSIKLRVEQF

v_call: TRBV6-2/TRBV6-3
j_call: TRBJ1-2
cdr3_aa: ASSQPGQGGNGYT

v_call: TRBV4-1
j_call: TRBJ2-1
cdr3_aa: ASSLRYEQF

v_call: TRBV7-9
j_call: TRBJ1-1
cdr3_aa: ASSFERDRLSLRAEAF

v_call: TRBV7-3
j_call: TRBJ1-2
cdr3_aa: ASSLTPGGWSLPGYT

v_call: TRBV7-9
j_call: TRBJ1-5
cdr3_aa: ASSPGGLNQPQH

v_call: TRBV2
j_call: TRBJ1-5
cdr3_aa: ASRGEGLSNQPQH

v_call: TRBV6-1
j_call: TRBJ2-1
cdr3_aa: ASSERRGANEQF

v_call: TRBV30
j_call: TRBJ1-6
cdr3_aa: AWVGSPESPLH

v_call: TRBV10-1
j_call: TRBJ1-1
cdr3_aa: ASSRSQGRGTEAF

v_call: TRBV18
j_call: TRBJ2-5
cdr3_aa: ASSPLVRETQY

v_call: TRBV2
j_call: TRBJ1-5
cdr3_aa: ASSVQGVGSNQPQH

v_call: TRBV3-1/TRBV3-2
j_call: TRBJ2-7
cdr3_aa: ASSQEGTGPYEQY

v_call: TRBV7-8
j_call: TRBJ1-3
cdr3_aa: ASSLAQGTGNTIY

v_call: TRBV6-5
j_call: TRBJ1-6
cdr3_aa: ASSYSGTDNSPLH

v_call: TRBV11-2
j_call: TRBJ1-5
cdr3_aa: ASSLDPGQPQH

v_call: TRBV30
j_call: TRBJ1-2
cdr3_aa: AWLGYGYT

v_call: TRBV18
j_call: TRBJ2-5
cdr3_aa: ASSPTGVRETQY

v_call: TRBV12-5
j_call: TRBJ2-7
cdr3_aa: ASGSRRDRGYEQY

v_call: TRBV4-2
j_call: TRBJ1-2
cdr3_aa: ASSQPGEGYT

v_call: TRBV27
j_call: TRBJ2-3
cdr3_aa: ASSNRDTDTQY

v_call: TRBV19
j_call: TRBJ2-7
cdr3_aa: ASSIGHEQY

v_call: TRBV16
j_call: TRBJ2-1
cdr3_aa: ASSLMTGAVGSSYNEQF

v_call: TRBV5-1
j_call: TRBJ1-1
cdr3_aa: ASYRDVRNTEAF

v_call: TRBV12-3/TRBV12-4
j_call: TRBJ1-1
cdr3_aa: ASSLGDRAEAF

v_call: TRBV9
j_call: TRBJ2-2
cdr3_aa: ASSAWTGNTGELF

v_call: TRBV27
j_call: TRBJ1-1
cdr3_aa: ASSALGTEAF

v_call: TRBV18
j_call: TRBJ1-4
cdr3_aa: ASSPRPRGGEKLF

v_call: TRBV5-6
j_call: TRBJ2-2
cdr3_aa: ASSSSLRLANTGELF

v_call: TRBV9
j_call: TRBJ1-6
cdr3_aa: ASSFRTGYSPLH

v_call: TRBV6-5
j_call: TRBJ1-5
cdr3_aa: ASRGQLNQPQH

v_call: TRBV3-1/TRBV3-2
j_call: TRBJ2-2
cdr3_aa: ASSSGWAGELF

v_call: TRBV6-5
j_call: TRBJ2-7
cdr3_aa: ASTRDRRSYEQY